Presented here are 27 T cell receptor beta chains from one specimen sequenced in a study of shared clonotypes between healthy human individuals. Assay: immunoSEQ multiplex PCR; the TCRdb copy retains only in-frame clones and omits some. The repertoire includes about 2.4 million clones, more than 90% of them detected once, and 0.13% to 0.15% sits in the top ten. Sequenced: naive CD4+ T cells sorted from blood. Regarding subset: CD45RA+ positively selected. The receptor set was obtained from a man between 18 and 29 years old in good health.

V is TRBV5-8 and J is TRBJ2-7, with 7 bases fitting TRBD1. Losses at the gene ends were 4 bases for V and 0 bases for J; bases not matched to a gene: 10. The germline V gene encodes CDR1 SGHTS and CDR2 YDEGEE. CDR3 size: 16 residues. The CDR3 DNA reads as TGTGCCAGCAGCGCCGGACAGGTCCTAAGCTCCTACGAGCAGTACTTC. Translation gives CASSAGQVLSSYEQYF. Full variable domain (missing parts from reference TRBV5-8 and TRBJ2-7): EAGVTQSPTHLIKTRGQQATLRCSPISGHTSVYWYQQALGLGLQFLLWYDEGEERNRGNFPPRFSGRQFPNYSSELNVNALELEDSALYLCASSAGQVLSSYEQYFGPGTRLTVT.

The CDR3 sequence is CASSERGETSGPSSYNEQFF. In nucleotides, the CDR3 is TGTGCCAGCAGCGAACGCGGGGAGACTAGCGGACCTAGCTCCTACAATGAGCAGTTCTTC. The V gene is TRBV9, the J gene TRBJ2-1, with 9 bases identical to TRBD2. The germline V gene encodes CDR1 SGDLS and CDR2 YYNGEE. The CDR3 covers 20 residues. Unmatched junction bases numbered 16, after V lost 3 bases and J lost 0 bases.

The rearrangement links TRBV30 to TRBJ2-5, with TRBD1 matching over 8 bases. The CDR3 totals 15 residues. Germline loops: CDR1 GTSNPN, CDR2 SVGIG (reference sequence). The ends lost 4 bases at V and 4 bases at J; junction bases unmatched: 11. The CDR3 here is CAWNGQGAVGETQYF. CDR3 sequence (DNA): TGTGCCTGGAATGGCCAGGGGGCGGTGGGAGAGACCCAGTACTTC.

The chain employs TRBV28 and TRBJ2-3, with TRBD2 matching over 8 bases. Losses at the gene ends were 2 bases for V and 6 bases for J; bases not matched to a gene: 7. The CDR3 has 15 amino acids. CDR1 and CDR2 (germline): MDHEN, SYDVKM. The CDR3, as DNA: TGTGCCAGCAGTTTAGTCGGGGGGGCTTTGGATACGCAGTATTTT. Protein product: CASSLVGGALDTQYF. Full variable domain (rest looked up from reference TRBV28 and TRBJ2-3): DVKVTQSSRYLVKRTGEKVFLECVQDMDHENMFWYRQDPGLGLRLIYFSYDVKMKEKGDIPEGYSVSREKKERFSLILESASTNQTSMYLCASSLVGGALDTQYFGPGTRLTVL.

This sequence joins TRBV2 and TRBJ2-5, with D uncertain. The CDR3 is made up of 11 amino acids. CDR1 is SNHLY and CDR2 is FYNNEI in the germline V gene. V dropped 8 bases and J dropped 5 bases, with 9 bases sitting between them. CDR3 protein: CASVALETQYF. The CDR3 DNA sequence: TGTGCCAGCGTTGCGTTGGAGACCCAGTACTTC.

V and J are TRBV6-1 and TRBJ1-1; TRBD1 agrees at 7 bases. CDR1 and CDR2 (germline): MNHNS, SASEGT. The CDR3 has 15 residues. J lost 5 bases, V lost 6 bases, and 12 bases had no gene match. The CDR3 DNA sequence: TGTGCCAGCAGGCGAATCTTACAGGGGACGACTGAAGCTTTCTTT. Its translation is CASRRILQGTTEAFF.

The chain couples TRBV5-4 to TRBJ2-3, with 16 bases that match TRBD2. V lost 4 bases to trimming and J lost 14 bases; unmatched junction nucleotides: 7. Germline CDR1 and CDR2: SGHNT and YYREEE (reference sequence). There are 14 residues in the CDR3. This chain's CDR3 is CASSRGLAGGPLYF. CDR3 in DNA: TGTGCCAGCAGCAGGGGACTAGCGGGAGGGCCGTTGTATTTT.

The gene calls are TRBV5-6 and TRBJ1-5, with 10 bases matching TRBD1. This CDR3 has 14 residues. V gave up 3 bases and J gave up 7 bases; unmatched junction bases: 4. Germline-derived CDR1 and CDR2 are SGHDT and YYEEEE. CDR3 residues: CASSSGQGVQPQHF. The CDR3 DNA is TGTGCCAGCAGCTCTGGACAGGGGGTCCAGCCCCAGCATTTT. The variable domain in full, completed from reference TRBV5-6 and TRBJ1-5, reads DAGVTQSPTHLIKTRGQQVTLRCSPKSGHDTVSWYQQALGQGPQFIFQYYEEEERQRGNFPDRFSGHQFPNYSSELNVNALLLGDSALYLCASSSGQGVQPQHFGDGTRLSIL.

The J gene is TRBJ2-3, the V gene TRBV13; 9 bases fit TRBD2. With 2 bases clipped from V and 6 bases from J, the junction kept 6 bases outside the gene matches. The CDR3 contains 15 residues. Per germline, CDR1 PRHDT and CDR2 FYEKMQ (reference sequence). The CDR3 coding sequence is TGTGCCAGCAGCTTACTTAGCGGGAGCGGTGATACGCAGTATTTT. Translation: CASSLLSGSGDTQYF.

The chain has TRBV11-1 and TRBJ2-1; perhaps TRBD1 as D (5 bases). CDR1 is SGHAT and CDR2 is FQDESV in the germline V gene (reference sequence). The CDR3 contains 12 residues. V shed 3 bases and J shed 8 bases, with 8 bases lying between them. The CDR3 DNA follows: TGTGCCAGCAGCTTCCTAGGGGATGAGCAGTTCTTC. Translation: CASSFLGDEQFF. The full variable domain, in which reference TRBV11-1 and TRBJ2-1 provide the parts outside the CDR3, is EAEVAQSPRYKITEKSQAVAFWCDPISGHATLYWYRQILGQGPELLVQFQDESVVDDSQLPKDRFSAERLKGVDSTLKIQPAELGDSAMYLCASSFLGDEQFFGPGTRLTVL.

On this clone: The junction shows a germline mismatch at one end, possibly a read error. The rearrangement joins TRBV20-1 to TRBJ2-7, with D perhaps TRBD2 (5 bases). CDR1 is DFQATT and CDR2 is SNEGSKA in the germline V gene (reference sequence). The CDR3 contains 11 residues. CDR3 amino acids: CGADPGYEQYF. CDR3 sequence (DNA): TGCGGTGCGGATCCGGGATACGAGCAGTACTTC.

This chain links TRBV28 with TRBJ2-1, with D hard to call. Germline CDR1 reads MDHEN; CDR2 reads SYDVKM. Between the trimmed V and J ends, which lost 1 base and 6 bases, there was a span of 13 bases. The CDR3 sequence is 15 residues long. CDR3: CASSLFPLPGNEQFF. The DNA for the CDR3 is TGTGCCAGCAGTTTATTCCCCCTACCTGGCAATGAGCAGTTCTTC. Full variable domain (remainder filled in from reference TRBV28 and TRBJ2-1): DVKVTQSSRYLVKRTGEKVFLECVQDMDHENMFWYRQDPGLGLRLIYFSYDVKMKEKGDIPEGYSVSREKKERFSLILESASTNQTSMYLCASSLFPLPGNEQFFGPGTRLTVL.

This CDR3 reads CASSLDRVWTQYF. The CDR3 coding sequence is TGTGCCAGCAGCTTAGACCGGGTGTGGACGCAGTATTTT. This chain links TRBV11-2 with TRBJ2-3; D gene ambiguous. Germline-derived CDR1 and CDR2 are SGHAT and FQNNGV. There are 13 residues in the CDR3. The V and J ends lost 0 bases and 9 bases respectively, with 10 bases between them.

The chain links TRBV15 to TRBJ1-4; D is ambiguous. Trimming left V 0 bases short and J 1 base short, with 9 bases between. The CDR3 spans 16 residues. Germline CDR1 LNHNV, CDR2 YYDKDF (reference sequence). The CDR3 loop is CATSRDALGTNEKLFF. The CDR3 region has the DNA TGTGCCACCAGCAGAGATGCGTTAGGAACTAATGAAAAACTGTTTTTT. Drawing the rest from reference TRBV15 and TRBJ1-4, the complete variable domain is DAMVIQNPRYQVTQFGKPVTLSCSQTLNHNVMYWYQQKSSQAPKLLFHYYDKDFNNEADTPDNFQSRRPNTSFCFLDIRSPGLGDTAMYLCATSRDALGTNEKLFFGSGTQLSVL.

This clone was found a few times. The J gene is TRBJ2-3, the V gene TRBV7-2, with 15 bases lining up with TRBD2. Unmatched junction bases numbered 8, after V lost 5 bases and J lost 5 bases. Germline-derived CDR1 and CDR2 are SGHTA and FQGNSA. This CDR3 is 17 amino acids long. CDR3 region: CASSRGTSGGLRDTQYF. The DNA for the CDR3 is TGTGCCAGCAGCCGAGGGACTAGCGGGGGGCTTCGAGATACGCAGTATTTT.

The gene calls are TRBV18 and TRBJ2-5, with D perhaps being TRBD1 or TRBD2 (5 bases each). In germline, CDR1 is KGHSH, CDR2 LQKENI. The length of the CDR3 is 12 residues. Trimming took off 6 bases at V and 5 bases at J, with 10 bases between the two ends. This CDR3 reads CASSLWGETQYF. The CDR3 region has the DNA TGTGCCAGCTCGCTATGGGGGGAGACCCAGTACTTC.

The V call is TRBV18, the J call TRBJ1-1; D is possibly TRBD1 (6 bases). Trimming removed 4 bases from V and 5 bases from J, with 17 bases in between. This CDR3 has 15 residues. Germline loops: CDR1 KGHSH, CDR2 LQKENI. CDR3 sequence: CASSLRGVRDTEAFF. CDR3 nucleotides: TGTGCCAGCTCACTCAGGGGCGTCAGGGATACTGAAGCTTTCTTT.

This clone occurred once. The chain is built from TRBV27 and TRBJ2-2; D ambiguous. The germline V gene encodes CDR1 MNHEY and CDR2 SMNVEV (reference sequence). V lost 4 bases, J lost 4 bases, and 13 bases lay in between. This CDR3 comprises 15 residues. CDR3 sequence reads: CASSSGRVFTGELFF. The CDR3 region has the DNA TGTGCCAGCAGTTCGGGTCGGGTTTTCACCGGGGAGCTGTTTTTT.

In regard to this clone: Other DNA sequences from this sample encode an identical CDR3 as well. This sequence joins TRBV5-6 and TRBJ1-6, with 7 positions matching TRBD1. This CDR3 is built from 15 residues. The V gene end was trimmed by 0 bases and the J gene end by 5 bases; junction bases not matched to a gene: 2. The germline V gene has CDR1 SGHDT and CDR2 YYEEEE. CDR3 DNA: TGTGCCAGCAGCTTGGCAGGGGGAAATAATTCACCCCTCCACTTT. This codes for CASSLAGGNNSPLHF.

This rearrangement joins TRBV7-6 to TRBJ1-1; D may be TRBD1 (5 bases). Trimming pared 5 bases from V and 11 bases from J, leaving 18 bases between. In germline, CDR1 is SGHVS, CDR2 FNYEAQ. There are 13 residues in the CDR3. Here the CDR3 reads CASSEQEAQVAFF. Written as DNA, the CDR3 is TGTGCCAGCAGCGAACAGGAGGCACAAGTGGCTTTCTTT.

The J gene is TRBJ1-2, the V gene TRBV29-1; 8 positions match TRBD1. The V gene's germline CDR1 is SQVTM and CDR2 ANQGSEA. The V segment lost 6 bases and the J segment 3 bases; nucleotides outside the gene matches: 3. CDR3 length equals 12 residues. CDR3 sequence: CSVVQGDYGYTF. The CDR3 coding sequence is TGCAGCGTGGTACAGGGGGACTATGGCTACACCTTC. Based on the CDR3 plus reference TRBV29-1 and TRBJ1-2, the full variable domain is SAVISQKPSRDICQRGTSLTIQCQVDSQVTMMFWYRQQPGQSLTLIATANQGSEATYESGFVIDKFPISRPNLTFSTLTVSNMSPEDSSIYLCSVVQGDYGYTFGSGTRLTVV.

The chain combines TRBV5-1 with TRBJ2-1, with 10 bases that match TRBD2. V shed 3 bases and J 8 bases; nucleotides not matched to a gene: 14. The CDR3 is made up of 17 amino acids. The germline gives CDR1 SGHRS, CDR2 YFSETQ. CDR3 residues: CASSSPKLAGLGDEQFF. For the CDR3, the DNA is TGCGCCAGCAGCTCGCCGAAACTAGCGGGACTCGGAGATGAGCAGTTCTTC.

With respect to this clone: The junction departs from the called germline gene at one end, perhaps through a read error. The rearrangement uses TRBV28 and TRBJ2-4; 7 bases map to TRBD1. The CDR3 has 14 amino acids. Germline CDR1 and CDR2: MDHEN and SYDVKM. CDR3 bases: TGTGTCAGCAGCCCAGGGACAGACAAAAACATTCAGTACTTC. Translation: CVSSPGTDKNIQYF.

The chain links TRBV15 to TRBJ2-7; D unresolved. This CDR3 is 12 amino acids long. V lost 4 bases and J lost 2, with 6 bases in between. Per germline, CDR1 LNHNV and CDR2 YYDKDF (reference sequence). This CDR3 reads CATSKVPYEQYF. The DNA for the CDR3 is TGTGCCACCAGCAAAGTACCCTACGAGCAGTACTTC.

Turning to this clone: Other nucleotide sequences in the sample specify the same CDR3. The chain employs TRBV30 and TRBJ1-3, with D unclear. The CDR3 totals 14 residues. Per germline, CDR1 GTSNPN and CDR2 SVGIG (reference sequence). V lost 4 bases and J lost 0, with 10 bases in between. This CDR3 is CAWNSGLSGNTIYF. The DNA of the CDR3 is TGTGCCTGGAATTCAGGACTCTCTGGAAACACCATATATTTT.

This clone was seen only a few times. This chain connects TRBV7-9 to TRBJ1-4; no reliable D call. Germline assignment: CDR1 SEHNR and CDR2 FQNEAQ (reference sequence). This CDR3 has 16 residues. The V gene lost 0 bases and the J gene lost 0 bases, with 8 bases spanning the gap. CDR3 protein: CASSLAQAPTNEKLFF. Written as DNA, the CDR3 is TGTGCCAGCAGCTTAGCCCAGGCCCCAACTAATGAAAAACTGTTTTTT. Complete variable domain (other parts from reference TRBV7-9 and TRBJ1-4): DTGVSQNPRHKITKRGQNVTFRCDPISEHNRLYWYRQTLGQGPEFLTYFQNEAQLEKSRLLSDRFSAERPKGSFSTLEIQRTEQGDSAMYLCASSLAQAPTNEKLFFGSGTQLSVL.

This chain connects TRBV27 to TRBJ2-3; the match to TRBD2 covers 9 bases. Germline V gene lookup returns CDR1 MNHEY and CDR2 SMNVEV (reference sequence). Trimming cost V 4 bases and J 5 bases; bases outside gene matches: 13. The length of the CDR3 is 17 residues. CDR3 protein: CASSSPYERGAGDTQYF. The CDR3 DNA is TGTGCCAGCAGTTCGCCTTACGAGCGGGGGGCGGGAGATACGCAGTATTTT.